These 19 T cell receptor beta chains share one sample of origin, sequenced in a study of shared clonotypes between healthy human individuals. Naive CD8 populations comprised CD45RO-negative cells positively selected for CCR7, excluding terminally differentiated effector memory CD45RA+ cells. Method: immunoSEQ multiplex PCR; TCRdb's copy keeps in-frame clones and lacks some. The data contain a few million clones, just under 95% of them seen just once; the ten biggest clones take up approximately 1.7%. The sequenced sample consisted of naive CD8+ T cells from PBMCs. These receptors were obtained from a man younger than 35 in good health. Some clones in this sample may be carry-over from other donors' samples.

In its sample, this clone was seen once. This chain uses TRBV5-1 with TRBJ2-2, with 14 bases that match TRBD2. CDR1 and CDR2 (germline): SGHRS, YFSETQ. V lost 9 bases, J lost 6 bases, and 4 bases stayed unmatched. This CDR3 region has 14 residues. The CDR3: CATPGLAGAGELFF. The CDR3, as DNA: TGCGCCACCCCGGGACTAGCGGGAGCCGGGGAGCTGTTTTTT.

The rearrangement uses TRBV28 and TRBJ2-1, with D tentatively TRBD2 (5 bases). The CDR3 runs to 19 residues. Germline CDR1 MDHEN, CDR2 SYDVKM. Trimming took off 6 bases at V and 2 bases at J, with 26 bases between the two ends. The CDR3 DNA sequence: TGTGCCAGCAGAACAATTAGCCGGAGGAGAATGGGCCCCTACAATGAGCAGTTCTTC. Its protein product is CASRTISRRRMGPYNEQFF.

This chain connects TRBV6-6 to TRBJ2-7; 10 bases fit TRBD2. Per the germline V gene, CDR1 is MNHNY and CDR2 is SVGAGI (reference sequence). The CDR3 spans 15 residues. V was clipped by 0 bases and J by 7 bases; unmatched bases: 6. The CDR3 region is CASSYSKLAGREQYF. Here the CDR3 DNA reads TGTGCCAGCAGTTACTCGAAACTAGCGGGACGGGAGCAGTACTTC.

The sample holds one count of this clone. The CDR3 is CASSHRRDEQFF. In DNA form, the CDR3 reads TGCGCCAGCAGCCACAGACGTGATGAGCAGTTCTTC. The genes are TRBV4-1 and TRBJ2-1; D unclear. V was cut by 3 bases and J by 8 bases, with 8 bases left in between. The CDR3 loop spans 12 amino acids. Germline V gene data show CDR1 as MGHRA and CDR2 as YSYEKL.

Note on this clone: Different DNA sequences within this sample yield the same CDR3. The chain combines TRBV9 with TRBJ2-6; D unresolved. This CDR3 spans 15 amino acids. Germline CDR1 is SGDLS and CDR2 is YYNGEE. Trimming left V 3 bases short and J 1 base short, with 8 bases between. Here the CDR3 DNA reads TGTGCCAGCAGCGGATGGGGTTCTGGGGCCAACGTCCTGACTTTC. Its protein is CASSGWGSGANVLTF.

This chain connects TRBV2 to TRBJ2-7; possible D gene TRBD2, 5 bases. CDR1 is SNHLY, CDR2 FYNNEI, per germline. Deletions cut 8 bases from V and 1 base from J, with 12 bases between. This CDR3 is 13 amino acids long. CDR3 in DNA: TGTGCCAGCGCGGAGAGGGTATCCTACGAGCAGTACTTC. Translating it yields CASAERVSYEQYF.

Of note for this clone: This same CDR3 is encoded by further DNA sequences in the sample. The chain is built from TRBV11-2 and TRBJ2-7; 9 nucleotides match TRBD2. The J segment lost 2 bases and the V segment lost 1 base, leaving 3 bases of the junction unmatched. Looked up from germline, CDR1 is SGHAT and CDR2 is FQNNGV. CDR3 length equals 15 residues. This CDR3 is CASSLGTSVTYEQYF. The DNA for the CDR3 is TGTGCCAGCAGCTTAGGGACTAGCGTAACCTACGAGCAGTACTTC.

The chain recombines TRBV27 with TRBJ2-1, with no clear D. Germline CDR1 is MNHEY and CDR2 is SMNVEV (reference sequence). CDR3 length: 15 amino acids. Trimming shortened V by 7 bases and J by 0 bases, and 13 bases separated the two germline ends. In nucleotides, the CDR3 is TGTGCCAGCACCCTTCGTTCTAACTCCTACAATGAGCAGTTCTTC. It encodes CASTLRSNSYNEQFF.

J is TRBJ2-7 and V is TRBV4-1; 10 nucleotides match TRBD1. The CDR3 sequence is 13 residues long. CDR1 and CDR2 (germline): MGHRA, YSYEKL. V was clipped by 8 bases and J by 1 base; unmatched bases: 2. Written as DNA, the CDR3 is TGCGCCAGCGGGACAGGGGATTCCTACGAGCAGTACTTC. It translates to CASGTGDSYEQYF.

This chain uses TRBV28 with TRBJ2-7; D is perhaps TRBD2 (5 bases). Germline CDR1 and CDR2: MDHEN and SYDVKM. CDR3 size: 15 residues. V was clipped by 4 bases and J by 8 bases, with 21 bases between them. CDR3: CASSWEPDLPVQQYF. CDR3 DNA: TGTGCCAGCAGTTGGGAGCCCGACCTTCCCGTCCAGCAGTACTTC.

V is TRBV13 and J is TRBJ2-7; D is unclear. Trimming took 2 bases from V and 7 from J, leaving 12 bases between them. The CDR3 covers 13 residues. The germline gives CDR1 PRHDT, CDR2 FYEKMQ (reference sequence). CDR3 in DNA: TGTGCCAGCAGCTTATCCGGCTTGGGGGAGCAGTACTTC. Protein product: CASSLSGLGEQYF. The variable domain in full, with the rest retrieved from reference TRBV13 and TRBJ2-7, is AAGVIQSPRHLIKEKRETATLKCYPIPRHDTVYWYQQGPGQDPQFLISFYEKMQSDKGSIPDRFSAQQFSDYHSELNMSSLELGDSALYFCASSLSGLGEQYFGPGTRLTVT.

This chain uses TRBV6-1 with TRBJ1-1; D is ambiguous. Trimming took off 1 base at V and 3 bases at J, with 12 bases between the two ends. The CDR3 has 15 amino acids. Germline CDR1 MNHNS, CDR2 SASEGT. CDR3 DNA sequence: TGTGCCAGCAGTGAAGGAATCTCCTGGGACACTGAAGCTTTCTTT. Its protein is CASSEGISWDTEAFF.

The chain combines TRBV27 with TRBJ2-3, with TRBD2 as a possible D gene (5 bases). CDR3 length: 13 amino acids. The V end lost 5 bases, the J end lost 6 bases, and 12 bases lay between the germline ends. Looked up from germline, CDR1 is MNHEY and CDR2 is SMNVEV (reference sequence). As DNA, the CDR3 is TGTGCCAGCAGTCTCGAGGGCCCGGATACGCAGTATTTT. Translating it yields CASSLEGPDTQYF.

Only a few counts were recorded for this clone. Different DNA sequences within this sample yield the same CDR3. CDR3 coding DNA: TGTGCCAGCAGCGTCTCTGGGGCCAACGTCCTGACTTTC. As protein: CASSVSGANVLTF. The J gene is TRBJ2-6, the V gene TRBV9, with D unclear. The germline V gene encodes CDR1 SGDLS and CDR2 YYNGEE. The CDR3 consists of 13 residues. The V gene lost 2 bases and the J gene lost 0 bases, with 0 bases spanning the gap.

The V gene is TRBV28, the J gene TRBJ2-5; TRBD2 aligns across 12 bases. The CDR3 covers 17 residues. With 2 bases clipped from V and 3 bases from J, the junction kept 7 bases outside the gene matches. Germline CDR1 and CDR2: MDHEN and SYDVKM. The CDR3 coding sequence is TGTGCCAGCAGTTTAGATTCGTCTAGCGGGAGGGAAGAGACCCAGTACTTC. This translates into CASSLDSSSGREETQYF.

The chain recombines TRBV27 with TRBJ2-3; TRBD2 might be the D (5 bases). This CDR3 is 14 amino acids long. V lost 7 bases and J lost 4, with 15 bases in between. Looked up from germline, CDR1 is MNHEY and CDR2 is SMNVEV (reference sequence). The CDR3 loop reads CASTRGPRADTQYF. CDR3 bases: TGTGCCAGCACCCGCGGGCCAAGGGCAGATACGCAGTATTTT.

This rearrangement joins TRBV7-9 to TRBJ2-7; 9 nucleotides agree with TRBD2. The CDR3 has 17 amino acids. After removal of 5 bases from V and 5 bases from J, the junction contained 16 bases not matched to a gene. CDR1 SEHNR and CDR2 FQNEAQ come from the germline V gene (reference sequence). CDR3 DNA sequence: TGTGCCAGCAGCCTTCTAGAAATAGCGGGAGAGGTCGACGAGCAGTACTTC. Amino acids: CASSLLEIAGEVDEQYF.

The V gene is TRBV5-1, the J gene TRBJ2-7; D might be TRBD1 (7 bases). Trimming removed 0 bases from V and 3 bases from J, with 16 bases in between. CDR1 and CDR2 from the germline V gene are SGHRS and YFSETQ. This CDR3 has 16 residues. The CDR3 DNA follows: TGCGCCAGCAGCTTGGCCAGGGGGGAACCCAACTACGAGCAGTACTTC. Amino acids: CASSLARGEPNYEQYF.

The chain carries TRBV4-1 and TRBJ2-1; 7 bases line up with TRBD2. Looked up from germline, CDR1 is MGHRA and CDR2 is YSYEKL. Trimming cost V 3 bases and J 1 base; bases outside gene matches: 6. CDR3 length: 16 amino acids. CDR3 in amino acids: CASSQGRAGSYNEQFF. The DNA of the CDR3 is TGCGCCAGCAGCCAGGGGAGGGCGGGGTCCTACAATGAGCAGTTCTTC.